This T cell receptor (beta chain) was identified during a study of shared clonotypes between healthy human individuals (dated by TCRdb to 2019 to 2021). Background on the whole study: The cohort included three men and two women between 18 and 49 years of age. Between about 0.8 and 9.5 billion PBMCs per donor were obtained by leukapheresis. Libraries were prepared and TCR repertoires were sequenced by different laboratories using diverse techniques, in order to increase sequencing depth and limit assay-specific biases. To estimate repertoire size and how much clonotypes are shared between individuals, the study performed deep sequencing of blood TCR repertoires from a handful of healthy adults. Overall study outcomes, separate from this receptor: Because the study included only a small number of donors, the genetic and exposure-history diversity represented was limited. Only blood was sampled, and tissue TCR repertoires likely differ from those in blood. Pairwise subsampling led to the expectation that sequencing depth would affect the degree of clonotype sharing among donors.

Reading the germline V gene (reference sequence) gives CDR1 MNHEY and CDR2 SMNVEV. Its CDR3 holds 17 amino acids, cysteine through phenylalanine. Only CDR3 DNA is held: 51 bases, read in frame from base 1. V lost 0 bases and J lost 1 base; the stretch between them is 15 bases long. Notes on this clone: Its specific antigen is unknown. No base quality information exists; no much larger clone differs at one position.

Using the deep immunoSEQ assay, TCR CDR3 regions were amplified from genomic DNA by multiplex PCR. Genomic DNA extracted from each cell subset was distributed evenly over all wells of several immunoSEQ 96-well plates, and each plate served as one replicate. Each replicate PCR for unsorted PBMC received roughly 300 ng genomic DNA, equal to approximately 30,000 T cell genomes. Ten immunoSEQ deep assay plates were used to sequence unsorted PBMC genomic DNA. Purified libraries were quantified with a Qubit 3.0 fluorometer, sized on a Bioanalyzer 2100, and re-quantified with the KAPA Library Quantification kit. A separate single-read 150-cycle Illumina NextSeq 550 flow cell was used to sequence each immunoSEQ 96-well plate. Regarding the original processing steps: The immunoSEQ output contained only junctional sequences without quality scores, so filtering could not match that applied to full-length reads. To assign V/J genes and CDR3, sequences were annotated using PyIR, a Python wrapper for IgBLAST v1.9, with IMGT germline references. Reads were filtered out if the reads had weak V/J assignments (E-value above 1e-6), no CDR3, stop codons, out-of-frame junctions, or ambiguous translated residues. A V3J clonotype was defined by an identical inferred V gene, J gene, and CDR3 amino acid sequence. Percentage overlap between repertoires was computed as shared unique clonotypes divided by the size of the smaller repertoire. RTK rarefaction, the Chao1 estimator, and Recon v2.1 estimates of unobserved clonotypes were used to assess repertoire richness. TCRdb limited this immuneACCESS table to in-frame rearrangements with V and J called. A share of clones is missing; checked studies link under half to unresolved V genes, and the rest is unexplained. That table supplies the V and J calls and clone size; D and trimming were determined from the DNA. Counted in this sample were about 490,000 clones; almost 80% of them appeared once. The top ten clones comprise about 11% of the sample.

Donors were healthy HIV-negative adults with no recently reported acute infections or vaccinations. Only Caucasian adults living in Nashville, Tennessee, USA were represented among the donors. For unsorted samples, tens of millions of PBMCs were counted, and genomic DNA was extracted using the QIAamp DNA Blood Mini kit. After blood collection by leukapheresis, PBMCs were isolated using Ficoll-Histopaque density gradient centrifugation and then cryopreserved in the vapor phase of liquid nitrogen. The TCR was taken from a woman in her forties in good health. Some clones in this sample may be carry-over from other donors' samples. Material for sequencing was PBMCs. The chain is encoded by TRBV27 joined to TRBJ1-1; tentative D gene TRBD1, with 5 bases matching. The CDR3 protein sequence reads: CASSLSWGRSPNTEAFF. The DNA sequence reads TGTGCCAGCAGTTTATCGTGGGGACGATCCCCGAACACTGAAGCTTTCTTT.